This passage covers 30 T cell receptor beta chains from one sample sequenced in a study of T cell clonotyping in hematopoietic cell transplantation. TCRdb's table, derived via immunoSEQ multiplex PCR, lists solely in-frame clones and lacks some. The sample lists under 12,000 clones; 40% to 55% were seen once. This material consisted of PBMCs, taken 30 days after allogeneic stem cell transplant. The receptors derive from a male patient between 45 and 59 years old who had an allogeneic stem cell transplant from an unrelated donor, so the T cells may come from the graft donor. Some clones in this sample may be carry-over from other donors' samples.

This clone has just a few counts. V and J are TRBV10-3 and TRBJ2-7; a possible D gene is TRBD2 (6 bases). Deletions cut 0 bases from V and 6 bases from J, with 18 bases between. The CDR3 runs 16 residues. CDR1 and CDR2 (germline): ENHRY, SYGVKD. The CDR3 region is CAISESFGGGGTEQYF. As DNA, the CDR3 is TGTGCCATCAGTGAGTCTTTTGGCGGTGGAGGGACCGAGCAGTACTTC.

This clone has more than one count but fewer than ten. The rearrangement links TRBV30 to TRBJ1-4; 7 nucleotides align to TRBD1. V lost 0 bases and J lost 0; bases outside the gene matches: 4. The CDR3 length is 16 residues. CDR1 is GTSNPN and CDR2 is SVGIG in the germline V gene (reference sequence). The CDR3 loop reads CAWSVGTVATNEKLFF. The CDR3 coding sequence is TGTGCCTGGAGTGTAGGGACAGTTGCAACTAATGAAAAACTGTTTTTT.

The sample holds a few counts of this clone. The junction shows a germline mismatch at one end, possibly a read error. The V gene is TRBV9, the J gene TRBJ1-4; D possibly corresponds to TRBD1 (6 bases). Germline V gives CDR1 SGDLS, CDR2 YYNGEE. This CDR3 has 14 amino acids. The CDR3 reads CASSVPGVEERLFF. The DNA of the CDR3 is TGTGCCAGCAGCGTACCAGGGGTTGAGGAAAGACTGTTTTTT. Together with reference TRBV9 and TRBJ1-4, the CDR3 gives the full variable domain: DSGVTQTPKHLITATGQRVTLRCSPRSGDLSVYWYQQSLDQGLQFLIQYYNGEERAKGNILERFSAQQFPDLHSELNLSSLELGDSALYFCASSVPGVEERLFFGSGTQLSVL.

This chain connects TRBV5-4 to TRBJ2-7; TRBD2 agrees at 8 bases. V gave up 2 bases and J gave up 2 bases; unmatched junction bases: 3. Looked up from germline, CDR1 is SGHNT and CDR2 is YYREEE (reference sequence). CDR3 length: 14 residues. In DNA, the CDR3 is TGTGCCAGCAGCTTAGCGGGGGAGCCCTACGAGCAGTACTTC. Amino acid sequence: CASSLAGEPYEQYF.

This clone turned up a few times. V usage is TRBV5-4 and J usage is TRBJ1-1; D possibly corresponds to TRBD1 (5 bases). V was pared by 2 bases and J by 3 bases, with 8 bases between. CDR1 SGHNT and CDR2 YYREEE come from the germline V gene (reference sequence). This CDR3 has 13 residues. Here the CDR3 reads CASSFTGDTEAFF. The DNA for the CDR3 is TGTGCCAGCAGCTTCACGGGGGACACTGAAGCTTTCTTT.

The chain carries TRBV10-3 and TRBJ2-1; maybe TRBD2 (7 bases). CDR1 ENHRY and CDR2 SYGVKD come from the germline V gene. V gave up 6 bases and J gave up 7 bases, with 19 bases separating them. The CDR3 is 15 residues long. CDR3 coding DNA: TGTGCCATCAGCGACTGGGGGGGGCCCCGGAATGAGCAGTTCTTC. Translated, it gives CAISDWGGPRNEQFF.

This clone has just a few counts. The chain carries TRBV25-1 and TRBJ1-6; D might be TRBD1 (6 bases). Between the trimmed V and J ends, which lost 6 bases and 7 bases, there was a span of 16 bases. Germline values: CDR1 MGHDK, CDR2 SYGVNS. The CDR3 length is 15 residues. The CDR3 loop is CASRHSGTQNSPLHF. In DNA, the CDR3 is TGTGCCAGCAGACATTCCGGGACACAGAATTCACCCCTCCACTTT.

The chain uses TRBV7-6 and TRBJ2-1; D call uncertain. Trimming left V 1 base short and J 7 bases short, with 8 bases between. The CDR3 covers 13 residues. In germline, CDR1 is SGHVS, CDR2 FNYEAQ. CDR3 region: CASSLDLGNEQFF. The CDR3 bases are TGTGCCAGCAGCTTAGACCTGGGGAATGAGCAGTTCTTC.

This clone was counted only a few times. V and J are TRBV19 and TRBJ2-6; no definite D call. This CDR3 region has 13 residues. Germline V gene sequence: CDR1 LNHDA, CDR2 SQIVND (reference sequence). Trimming left V 3 bases short and J 4 bases short, with 4 bases between. CDR3 nucleotides: TGTGCCAGTAGTATCTCAGGGGCCAACGTCCTGACTTTC. It encodes CASSISGANVLTF.

The V call is TRBV25-1, the J call TRBJ2-7; D is unclear. This CDR3 spans 11 amino acids. The germline V gene encodes CDR1 MGHDK and CDR2 SYGVNS. V dropped 7 bases and J dropped 5 bases, with 9 bases sitting between them. CDR3 sequence (DNA): TGTGCCAGCACCCCCCCCGACGAGCAGTACTTC. As protein: CASTPPDEQYF.

The chain has TRBV25-1 and TRBJ1-2; possible D gene TRBD1, 6 bases. V dropped 0 bases and J dropped 2 bases, with 10 bases sitting between them. This CDR3 is built from 15 residues. Germline V gives CDR1 MGHDK, CDR2 SYGVNS. CDR3 nucleotide sequence: TGTGCCAGCAGTGAATATGGGCAGGGGAACTATGGCTACACCTTC. It is translated as CASSEYGQGNYGYTF.

The genes are TRBV2 and TRBJ1-2, with 8 bases that match TRBD1. This CDR3 is built from 13 residues. J was trimmed by 8 bases and V by 6 bases; bases with no gene match: 8. The germline CDR1 and CDR2 sequences are SNHLY and FYNNEI. The CDR3 DNA reads as TGTGCCAGCAGGATTGACAGGGGTGACGGCTACACCTTC. Translated: CASRIDRGDGYTF.

This clone has only one observation. The V gene is TRBV13, the J gene TRBJ2-5; D not certain. The closer fit of TRBJ2-7 to the DNA end suggests the J call may be wrong. The CDR3 is 13 amino acids. Germline loops: CDR1 PRHDT, CDR2 FYEKMQ (reference sequence). CDR3 bases: TGTGCCAGCAGCTTAGGCCGCCACTACGAGCAGTACTTC. Encoded protein: CASSLGRHYEQYF.

This clone has only a few counts. V and J are TRBV2 and TRBJ1-2; 8 bases fit TRBD1. V was clipped by 3 bases and J by 3 bases; unmatched bases: 3. Germline-derived CDR1 and CDR2 are SNHLY and FYNNEI. The CDR3 consists of 14 residues. The DNA of the CDR3 is TGTGCCAGCAGTGATCCGACAGGGGACTATGGCTACACCTTC. Protein product: CASSDPTGDYGYTF.

This clone turned up a few times. The J gene is TRBJ1-2, the V gene TRBV29-1; D remains ambiguous. This CDR3 has 13 amino acids. V was clipped by 4 bases and J by 4 bases, with 13 bases between them. Looked up from germline, CDR1 is SQVTM and CDR2 is ANQGSEA. CDR3 sequence reads: CSVVLRQRYGYTF. CDR3 nucleotide sequence: TGCAGCGTTGTACTCCGCCAGCGCTATGGCTACACCTTC.

The rearrangement joins TRBV30 to TRBJ1-4; 9 bases line up with TRBD1. Germline loops: CDR1 GTSNPN, CDR2 SVGIG (reference sequence). The CDR3 loop spans 15 amino acids. The ends lost 0 bases at V and 5 bases at J; junction bases unmatched: 4. CDR3 nucleotides: TGTGCCTGGAGTGTACTAGGGACAGGGAATGAAAAACTGTTTTTT. Translating it yields CAWSVLGTGNEKLFF.

This rearrangement joins TRBV11-2 to TRBJ1-2, with D hard to call. Germline V lookup: CDR1 SGHAT, CDR2 FQNNGV. There are 13 residues in the CDR3. With 3 bases removed from V and 8 bases from J, the gap between germline ends came to 13 bases. CDR3 nucleotide sequence: TGTGCCAGCAGCTTTGCTAGTATTGGAGGCTACACCTTC. Encoded protein: CASSFASIGGYTF.

This clone was seen more than once but under ten times. The V and J genes are TRBV25-1 and TRBJ1-1; no firm D call. V dropped 2 bases and J dropped 6 bases, with 10 bases sitting between them. The CDR3 sequence is 13 residues long. The germline CDR1 and CDR2 sequences are MGHDK and SYGVNS. The CDR3 is CASSETGLSEAFF. The CDR3 region has the DNA TGTGCCAGCAGTGAAACTGGGCTTTCTGAAGCTTTCTTT.

In DNA form, the CDR3 reads TGTGCCACCAGTGACAATAGAGATACGCAGTATTTT. Translating gives CATSDNRDTQYF. V usage is TRBV15 and J usage is TRBJ2-3; D is undetermined. This CDR3 is built from 12 residues. The germline CDR1 and CDR2 sequences are LNHNV and YYDKDF (reference sequence). V dropped 6 bases and J dropped 5 bases, with 9 bases sitting between them.

DNA for the CDR3: TGCAGCGTTGAAACCGTTTATGGCTACACCTTC. It codes for CSVETVYGYTF. The V call is TRBV29-1, the J call TRBJ1-2, with D unclear. The CDR3 is 11 residues long. Germline lookup yields CDR1 SQVTM and CDR2 ANQGSEA. The V and J ends lost 2 bases and 5 bases respectively, with 6 bases between them.

This clone is a singleton in its sample. J is TRBJ1-6 and V is TRBV6-6; TRBD1 aligns across 7 bases. Germline values: CDR1 MNHNY, CDR2 SVGAGI (reference sequence). With 7 bases clipped from V and 7 bases from J, the junction kept 10 bases outside the gene matches. This CDR3 contains 15 residues. Here the CDR3 DNA reads TGTGCCAGCAAGTGGGACAGAGGGCAGAATTCACCCCTCCACTTT. Amino acids: CASKWDRGQNSPLHF.

This sequence joins TRBV30 and TRBJ1-5, with D possibly TRBD1 on 6 matching bases. From germline, CDR1 is GTSNPN and CDR2 SVGIG (reference sequence). Deletions cut 3 bases from V and 4 bases from J, with 13 bases between. This CDR3 spans 14 amino acids. CDR3 nucleotide sequence: TGTGCCTGGAGCCTGGGGGCGTCGAATCAGCCCCAGCATTTT. Residues: CAWSLGASNQPQHF. The entire variable domain, with the rest obtained from reference TRBV30 and TRBJ1-5, is as follows: SQTIHQWPATLVQPVGSPLSLECTVEGTSNPNLYWYRQAAGRGLQLLFYSVGIGQISSEVPQNLSASRPQDRQFILSSKKLLLSDSGFYLCAWSLGASNQPQHFGDGTRLSIL.

The chain couples TRBV9 to TRBJ2-2; maybe TRBD2 (7 bases). Germline-derived CDR1 and CDR2 are SGDLS and YYNGEE. Between the trimmed V and J ends, which lost 3 bases and 4 bases, there was a span of 16 bases. The length of the CDR3 is 16 residues. Written as DNA, the CDR3 is TGTGCCAGCAGCGCGATGGGGGGGGCCGGCACCGGGGAGCTGTTTTTT. Protein product: CASSAMGGAGTGELFF. Full variable domain (rest looked up from reference TRBV9 and TRBJ2-2): DSGVTQTPKHLITATGQRVTLRCSPRSGDLSVYWYQQSLDQGLQFLIQYYNGEERAKGNILERFSAQQFPDLHSELNLSSLELGDSALYFCASSAMGGAGTGELFFGEGSRLTVL.

V is TRBV27 and J is TRBJ1-2; TRBD1 matches at 8 bases. CDR3 length: 14 residues. Germline V gives CDR1 MNHEY, CDR2 SMNVEV (reference sequence). The V gene end was trimmed by 5 bases and the J gene end by 4 bases; junction bases not matched to a gene: 6. The CDR3 DNA sequence: TGTGCCAGCAGTCAGGACAGGGAACTCTATGGCTACACCTTC. It translates to CASSQDRELYGYTF.

This clone has just a few counts. The chain joins TRBV30 to TRBJ1-3; 7 bases are shared with TRBD1. This CDR3 has 10 residues. Germline values: CDR1 GTSNPN, CDR2 SVGIG (reference sequence). In DNA form, the CDR3 reads TGTGCGACACAGGGGAACACCATATATTTT. Translating it yields CATQGNTIYF.

This clone has a handful of counts. The chain carries TRBV5-6 and TRBJ2-4; D gene uncertain. CDR1 and CDR2 from the germline V gene are SGHDT and YYEEEE. CDR3 length: 14 residues. V was pared by 0 bases and J by 8 bases, with 12 bases between. CDR3 DNA sequence: TGTGCCAGCAGCTTGGGGTTAGGGTTGGACATTCAGTACTTC. It translates to CASSLGLGLDIQYF.

The chain links TRBV9 to TRBJ2-7; D perhaps matches TRBD2 (6 bases). Germline-derived CDR1 and CDR2 are SGDLS and YYNGEE. The CDR3 covers 13 residues. V was clipped by 5 bases and J by 5 bases, with 14 bases between them. CDR3 residues: CASSTGGADEQYF. CDR3 nucleotide sequence: TGTGCCAGCAGTACCGGCGGGGCGGACGAGCAGTACTTC.

The genes are TRBV4-1 and TRBJ2-7; 9 positions agree with TRBD2. The V segment lost 1 base and the J segment 1 base; nucleotides outside the gene matches: 5. This CDR3 has 16 amino acids. CDR1 and CDR2 from the germline V gene are MGHRA and YSYEKL. The CDR3 loop is CASSQGASGISYEQYF. The CDR3 coding sequence is TGCGCCAGCAGCCAAGGGGCTAGCGGGATTTCCTACGAGCAGTACTTC.

This rearrangement joins TRBV30 to TRBJ1-5; no definite D call. The CDR3 has 13 amino acids. CDR1 is GTSNPN, CDR2 SVGIG, per germline (reference sequence). V shed 3 bases and J shed 2 bases, with 8 bases lying between them. CDR3 sequence reads: CAWSRIGNQPQHF. CDR3 sequence (DNA): TGTGCCTGGAGCAGGATCGGCAATCAGCCCCAGCATTTT.

This rearrangement joins TRBV7-6 to TRBJ1-1; D gene unclear. Germline CDR1 SGHVS, CDR2 FNYEAQ. This CDR3 comprises 14 residues. Trimming took off 5 bases at V and 0 bases at J, with 10 bases between the two ends. The CDR3 DNA follows: TGTGCCAGCAGCCCAGGACGGGTGAACACTGAAGCTTTCTTT. Translating gives CASSPGRVNTEAFF.